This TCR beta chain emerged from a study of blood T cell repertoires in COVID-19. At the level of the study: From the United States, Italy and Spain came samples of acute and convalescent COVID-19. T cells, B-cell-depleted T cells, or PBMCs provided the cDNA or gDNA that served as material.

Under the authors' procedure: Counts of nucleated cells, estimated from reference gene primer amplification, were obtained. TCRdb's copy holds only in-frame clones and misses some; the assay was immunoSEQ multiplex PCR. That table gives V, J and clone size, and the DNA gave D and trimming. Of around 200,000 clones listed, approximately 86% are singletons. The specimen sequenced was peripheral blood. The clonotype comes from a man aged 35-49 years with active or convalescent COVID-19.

The CDR3 region is CASSPWQGNTGELFF. The CDR3 nucleotides read TGTGCCAGCAGTCCGTGGCAGGGGAACACCGGGGAGCTGTTTTTT. The chain combines TRBV2 with TRBJ2-2; D may be TRBD1 (5 bases). The CDR3 runs 15 residues. V was pared by 5 bases and J by 1 base, with 11 bases between. Germline-derived CDR1 and CDR2 are SNHLY and FYNNEI.